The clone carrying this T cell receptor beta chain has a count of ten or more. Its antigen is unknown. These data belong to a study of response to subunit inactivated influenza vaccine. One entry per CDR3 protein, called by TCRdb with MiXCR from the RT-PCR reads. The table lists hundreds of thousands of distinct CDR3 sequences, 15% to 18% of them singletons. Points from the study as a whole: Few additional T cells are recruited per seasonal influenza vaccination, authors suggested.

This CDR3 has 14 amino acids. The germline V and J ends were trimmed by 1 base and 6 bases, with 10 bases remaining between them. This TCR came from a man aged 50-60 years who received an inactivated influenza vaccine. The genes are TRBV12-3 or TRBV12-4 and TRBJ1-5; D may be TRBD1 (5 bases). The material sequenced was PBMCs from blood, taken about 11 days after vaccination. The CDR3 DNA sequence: TGTGCCAGCAGTTTAGGGGGCGGCGGTCAGCCCCAGCATTTT. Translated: CASSLGGGGQPQHF.